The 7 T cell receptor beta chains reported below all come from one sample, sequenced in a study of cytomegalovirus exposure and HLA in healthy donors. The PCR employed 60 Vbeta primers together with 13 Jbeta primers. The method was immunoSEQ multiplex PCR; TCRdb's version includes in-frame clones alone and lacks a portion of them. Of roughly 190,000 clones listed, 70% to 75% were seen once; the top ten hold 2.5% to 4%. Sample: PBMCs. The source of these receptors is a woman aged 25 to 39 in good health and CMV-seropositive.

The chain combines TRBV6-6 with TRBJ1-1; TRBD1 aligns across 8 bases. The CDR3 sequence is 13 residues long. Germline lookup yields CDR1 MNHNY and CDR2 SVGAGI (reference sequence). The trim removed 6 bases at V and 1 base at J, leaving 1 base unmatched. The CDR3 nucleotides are TGTGCCAGCAGAACAGGGGGGAACACTGAAGCTTTCTTT. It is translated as CASRTGGNTEAFF.

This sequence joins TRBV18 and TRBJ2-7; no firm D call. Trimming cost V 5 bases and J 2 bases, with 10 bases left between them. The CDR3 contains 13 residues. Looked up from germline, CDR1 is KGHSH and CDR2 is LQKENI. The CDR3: CASSATEPYEQYF. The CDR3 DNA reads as TGTGCCAGCTCAGCCACAGAGCCCTACGAGCAGTACTTC.

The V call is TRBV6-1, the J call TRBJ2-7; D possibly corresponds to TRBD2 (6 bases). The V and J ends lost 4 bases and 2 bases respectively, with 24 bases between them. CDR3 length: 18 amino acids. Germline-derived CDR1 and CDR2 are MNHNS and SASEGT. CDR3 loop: CASSGNIPGRRYTYEQYF. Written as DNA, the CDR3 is TGTGCCAGCAGTGGAAATATCCCGGGGAGGCGGTACACCTACGAGCAGTACTTC.

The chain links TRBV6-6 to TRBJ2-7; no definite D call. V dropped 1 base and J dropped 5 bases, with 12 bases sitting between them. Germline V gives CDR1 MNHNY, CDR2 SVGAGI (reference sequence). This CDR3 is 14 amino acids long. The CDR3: CASSYYAGRDEQYF. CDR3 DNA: TGTGCCAGCAGTTACTACGCCGGCCGGGACGAGCAGTACTTC.

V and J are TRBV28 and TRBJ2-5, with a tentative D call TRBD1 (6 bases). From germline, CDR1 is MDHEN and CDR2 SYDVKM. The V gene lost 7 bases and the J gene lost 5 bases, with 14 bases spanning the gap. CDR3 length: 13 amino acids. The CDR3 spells CASMGTRAETQYF. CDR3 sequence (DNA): TGTGCCAGCATGGGGACAAGGGCGGAGACCCAGTACTTC. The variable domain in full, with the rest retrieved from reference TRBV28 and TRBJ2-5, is DVKVTQSSRYLVKRTGEKVFLECVQDMDHENMFWYRQDPGLGLRLIYFSYDVKMKEKGDIPEGYSVSREKKERFSLILESASTNQTSMYLCASMGTRAETQYFGPGTRLLVL.

The CDR3 DNA is TGTGCCAGCGAGGGGGGACAGGGGGGACCCACCGGGGAGCTGTTTTTT. Amino acids: CASEGGQGGPTGELFF. V gene TRBV25-1 combines with J gene TRBJ2-2, with TRBD1 matching over 11 bases. V trimming: 8 bases; J trimming: 4 bases; junction bases outside the gene matches: 9. Germline V gene sequence: CDR1 MGHDK, CDR2 SYGVNS. The CDR3 is 16 residues long.

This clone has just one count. The DNA for the CDR3 is TGTGCCACCATGGAAGGGACAGCTAGCGGGAGTTACACCGGGGAGCTGTTTTTT. Amino acids: CATMEGTASGSYTGELFF. The V and J genes are TRBV15 and TRBJ2-2, with 10 bases aligning to TRBD2. V was clipped by 7 bases and J by 3 bases; unmatched bases: 14. The CDR3 contains 18 residues. Germline CDR1 and CDR2: LNHNV and YYDKDF (reference sequence).